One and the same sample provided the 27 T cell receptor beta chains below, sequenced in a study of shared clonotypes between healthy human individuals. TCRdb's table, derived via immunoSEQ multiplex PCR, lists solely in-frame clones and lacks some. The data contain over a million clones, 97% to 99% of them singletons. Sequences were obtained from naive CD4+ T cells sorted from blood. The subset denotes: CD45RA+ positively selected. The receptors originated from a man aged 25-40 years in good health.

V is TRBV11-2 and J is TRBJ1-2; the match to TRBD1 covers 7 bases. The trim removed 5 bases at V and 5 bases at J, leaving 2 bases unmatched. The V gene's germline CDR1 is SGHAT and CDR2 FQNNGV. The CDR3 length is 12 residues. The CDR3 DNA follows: TGTGCCAGCAGCGAACAGGGGTATGGCTACACCTTC. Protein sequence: CASSEQGYGYTF. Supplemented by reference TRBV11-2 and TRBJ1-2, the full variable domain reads EAGVAQSPRYKIIEKRQSVAFWCNPISGHATLYWYQQILGQGPKLLIQFQNNGVVDDSQLPKDRFSAERLKGVDSTLKIQPAKLEDSAVYLCASSEQGYGYTFGSGTRLTVV.

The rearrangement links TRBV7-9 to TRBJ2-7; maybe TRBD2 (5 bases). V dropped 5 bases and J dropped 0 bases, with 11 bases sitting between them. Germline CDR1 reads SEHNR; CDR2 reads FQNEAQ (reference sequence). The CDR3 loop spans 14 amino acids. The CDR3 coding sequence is TGTGCCAGCAGCCGAGGGATGGGCTCCTACGAGCAGTACTTC. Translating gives CASSRGMGSYEQYF.

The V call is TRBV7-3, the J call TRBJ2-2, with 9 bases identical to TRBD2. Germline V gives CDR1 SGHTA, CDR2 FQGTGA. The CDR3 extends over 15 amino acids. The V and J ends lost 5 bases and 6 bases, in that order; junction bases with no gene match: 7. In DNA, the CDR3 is TGTGCCAGCAGCCTTAGCGGGAGTATGTCCGGGGAGCTGTTTTTT. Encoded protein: CASSLSGSMSGELFF.

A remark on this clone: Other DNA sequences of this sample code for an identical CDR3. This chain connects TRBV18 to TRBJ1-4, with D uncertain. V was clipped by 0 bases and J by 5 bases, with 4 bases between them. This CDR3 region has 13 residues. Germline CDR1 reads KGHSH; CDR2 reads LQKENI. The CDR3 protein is CASSPPTNEKLFF. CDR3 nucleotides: TGTGCCAGCTCACCACCCACGAATGAAAAACTGTTTTTT.

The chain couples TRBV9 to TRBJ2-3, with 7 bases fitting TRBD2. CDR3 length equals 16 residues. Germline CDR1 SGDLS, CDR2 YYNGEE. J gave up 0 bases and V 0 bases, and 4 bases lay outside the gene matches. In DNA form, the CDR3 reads TGTGCCAGCAGCGTAGACAGCGGGACTAGCACAGATACGCAGTATTTT. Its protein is CASSVDSGTSTDTQYF.

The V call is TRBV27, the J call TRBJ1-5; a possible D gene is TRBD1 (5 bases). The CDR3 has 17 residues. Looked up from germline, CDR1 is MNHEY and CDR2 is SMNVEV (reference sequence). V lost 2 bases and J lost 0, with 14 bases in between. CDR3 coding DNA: TGTGCCAGCAGTTTAAAGCGGGACGGATATAGCAATCAGCCCCAGCATTTT. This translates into CASSLKRDGYSNQPQHF.

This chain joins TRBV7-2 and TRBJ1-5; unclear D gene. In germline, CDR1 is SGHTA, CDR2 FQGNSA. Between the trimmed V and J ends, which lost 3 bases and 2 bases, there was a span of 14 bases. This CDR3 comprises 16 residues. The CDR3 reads CASSFFPGTGNQPQHF. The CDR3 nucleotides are TGTGCCAGCAGCTTCTTCCCGGGCACAGGCAATCAGCCCCAGCATTTT.

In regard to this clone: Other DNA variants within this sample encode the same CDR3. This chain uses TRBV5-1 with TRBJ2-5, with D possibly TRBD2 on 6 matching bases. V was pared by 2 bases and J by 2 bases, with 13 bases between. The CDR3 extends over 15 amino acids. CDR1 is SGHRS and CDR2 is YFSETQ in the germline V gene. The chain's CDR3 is CASSFSGTLQETQYF. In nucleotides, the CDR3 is TGCGCCAGCAGCTTCTCCGGGACTTTACAAGAGACCCAGTACTTC.

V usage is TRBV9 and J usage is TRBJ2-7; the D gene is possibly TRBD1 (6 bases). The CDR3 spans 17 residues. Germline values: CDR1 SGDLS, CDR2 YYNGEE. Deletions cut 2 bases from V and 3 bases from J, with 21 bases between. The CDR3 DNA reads TGTGCCAGCAGCGTCGGCCCCCGGACAGAGCCTTTCTACGAGCAGTACTTC. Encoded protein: CASSVGPRTEPFYEQYF.

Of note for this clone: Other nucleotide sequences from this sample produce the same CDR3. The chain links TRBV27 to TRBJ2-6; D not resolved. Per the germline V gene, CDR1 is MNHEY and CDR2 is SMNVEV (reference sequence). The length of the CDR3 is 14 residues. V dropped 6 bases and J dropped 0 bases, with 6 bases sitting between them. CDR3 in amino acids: CASSFRSGANVLTF. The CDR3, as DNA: TGTGCCAGCAGCTTCCGCTCTGGGGCCAACGTCCTGACTTTC. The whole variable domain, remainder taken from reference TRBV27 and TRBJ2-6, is EAQVTQNPRYLITVTGKKLTVTCSQNMNHEYMSWYRQDPGLGLRQIYYSMNVEVTDKGDVPEGYKVSRKEKRNFPLILESPSPNQTSLYFCASSFRSGANVLTFGAGSRLTVL.

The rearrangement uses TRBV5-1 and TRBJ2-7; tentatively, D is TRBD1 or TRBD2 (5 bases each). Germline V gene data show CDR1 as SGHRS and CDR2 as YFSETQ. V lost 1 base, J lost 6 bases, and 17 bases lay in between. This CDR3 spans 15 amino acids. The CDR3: CASSLLGTVLGEQYF. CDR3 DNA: TGCGCCAGCAGCTTGTTGGGGACGGTCCTCGGCGAGCAGTACTTC.

The CDR3 protein is CASSTPTGGHTGELFF. CDR3 sequence (DNA): TGTGCCAGCAGTACCCCGACAGGGGGCCACACCGGGGAGCTGTTTTTT. The V and J genes are TRBV28 and TRBJ2-2, with 10 bases matching TRBD1. The V segment lost 5 bases and the J segment 3 bases; nucleotides outside the gene matches: 6. This CDR3 has 16 residues. The V gene's germline CDR1 is MDHEN and CDR2 SYDVKM.

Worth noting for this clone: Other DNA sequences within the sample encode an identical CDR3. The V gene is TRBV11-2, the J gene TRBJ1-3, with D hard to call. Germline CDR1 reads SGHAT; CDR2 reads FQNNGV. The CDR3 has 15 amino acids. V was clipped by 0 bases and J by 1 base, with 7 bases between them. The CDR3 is CASSLDRGSGNTIYF. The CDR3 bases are TGTGCCAGCAGCTTAGACCGGGGTTCTGGAAACACCATATATTTT.

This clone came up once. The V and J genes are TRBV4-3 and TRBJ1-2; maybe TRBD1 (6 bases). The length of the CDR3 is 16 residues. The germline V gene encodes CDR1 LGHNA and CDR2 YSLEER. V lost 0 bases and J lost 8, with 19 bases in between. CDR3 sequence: CASSQDQMVRDTGYTF. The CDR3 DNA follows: TGCGCCAGCAGCCAAGATCAGATGGTCAGGGACACGGGCTACACCTTC.

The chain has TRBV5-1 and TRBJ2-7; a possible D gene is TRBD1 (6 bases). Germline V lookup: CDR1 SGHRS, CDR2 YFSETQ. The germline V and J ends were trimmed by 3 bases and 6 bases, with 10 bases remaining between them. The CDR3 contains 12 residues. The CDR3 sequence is CASSSQGTEQYF. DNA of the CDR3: TGCGCCAGCAGCTCACAGGGAACCGAGCAGTACTTC.

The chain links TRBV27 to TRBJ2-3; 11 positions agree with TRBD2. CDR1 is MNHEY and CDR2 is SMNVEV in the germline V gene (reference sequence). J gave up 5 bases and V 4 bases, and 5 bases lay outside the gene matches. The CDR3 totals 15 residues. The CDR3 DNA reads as TGTGCCAGCAGTTCCTCTGGACTAGCGGGAGATACGCAGTATTTT. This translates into CASSSSGLAGDTQYF.

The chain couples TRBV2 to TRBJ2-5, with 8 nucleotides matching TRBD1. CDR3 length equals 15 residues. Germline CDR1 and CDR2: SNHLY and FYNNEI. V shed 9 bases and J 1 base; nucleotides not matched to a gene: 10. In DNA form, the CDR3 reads TGTGCCAGTTCCATCAGGGGGCCGATCCAAGAGACCCAGTACTTC. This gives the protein CASSIRGPIQETQYF.

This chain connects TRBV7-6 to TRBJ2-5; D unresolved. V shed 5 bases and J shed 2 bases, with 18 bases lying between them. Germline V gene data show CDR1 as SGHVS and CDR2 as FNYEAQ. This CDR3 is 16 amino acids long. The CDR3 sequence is CASSPMISRMQETQYF. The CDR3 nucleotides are TGTGCCAGCAGCCCGATGATCTCGCGGATGCAAGAGACCCAGTACTTC.

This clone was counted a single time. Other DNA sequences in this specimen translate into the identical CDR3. The CDR3 loop reads CASSPGPTDTQYF. The CDR3 nucleotides read TGCGCCAGCAGCCCGGGACCCACAGATACGCAGTATTTT. The chain is built from TRBV5-1 and TRBJ2-3; either TRBD1 or TRBD2 may supply D (5 bases each). V was shortened by 4 bases and J by 2 bases, with 8 bases between the two germline ends. The CDR3 has 13 amino acids. Germline V gene data show CDR1 as SGHRS and CDR2 as YFSETQ.

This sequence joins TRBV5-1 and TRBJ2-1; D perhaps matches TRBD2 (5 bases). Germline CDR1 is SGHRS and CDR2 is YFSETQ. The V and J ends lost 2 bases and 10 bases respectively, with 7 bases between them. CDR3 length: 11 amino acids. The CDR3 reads CASSLTGEQFF. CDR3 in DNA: TGCGCCAGCAGCTTAACGGGGGAGCAGTTCTTC.

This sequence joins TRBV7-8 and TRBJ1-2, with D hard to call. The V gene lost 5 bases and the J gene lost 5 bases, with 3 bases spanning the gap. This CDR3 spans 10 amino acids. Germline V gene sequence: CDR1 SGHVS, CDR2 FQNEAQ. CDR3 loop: CASSQYGYTF. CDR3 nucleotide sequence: TGTGCCAGCAGCCAATATGGCTACACCTTC.

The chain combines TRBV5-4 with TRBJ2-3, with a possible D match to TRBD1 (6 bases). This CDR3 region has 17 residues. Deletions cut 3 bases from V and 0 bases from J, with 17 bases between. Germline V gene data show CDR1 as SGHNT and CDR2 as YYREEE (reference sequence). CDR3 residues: CASSSGQLPTSTDTQYF. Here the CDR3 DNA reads TGTGCCAGCAGCTCCGGACAGCTACCAACTAGCACAGATACGCAGTATTTT.

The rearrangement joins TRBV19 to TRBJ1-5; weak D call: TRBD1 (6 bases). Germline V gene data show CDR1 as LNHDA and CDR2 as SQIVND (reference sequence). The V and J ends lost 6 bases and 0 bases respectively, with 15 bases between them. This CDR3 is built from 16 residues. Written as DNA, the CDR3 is TGTGCCAGTAGCCCTAGGGACATAGATAGCAATCAGCCCCAGCATTTT. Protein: CASSPRDIDSNQPQHF.

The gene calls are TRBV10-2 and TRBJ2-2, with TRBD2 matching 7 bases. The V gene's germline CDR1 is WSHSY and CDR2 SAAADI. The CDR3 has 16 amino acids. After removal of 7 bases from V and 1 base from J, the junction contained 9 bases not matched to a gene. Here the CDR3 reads CASTLGLAVNTGELFF. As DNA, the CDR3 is TGCGCCAGCACCCTCGGTCTAGCGGTGAACACCGGGGAGCTGTTTTTT.

This chain's CDR3 is CASSLVLGPSTDTQYF. In DNA form, the CDR3 reads TGTGCCAGCAGCTTGGTTCTGGGCCCTAGCACAGATACGCAGTATTTT. This chain links TRBV5-4 with TRBJ2-3; D gene unclear. The CDR3 is made up of 16 amino acids. Per germline, CDR1 SGHNT and CDR2 YYREEE (reference sequence). V was clipped by 0 bases and J by 0 bases, with 11 bases between them.

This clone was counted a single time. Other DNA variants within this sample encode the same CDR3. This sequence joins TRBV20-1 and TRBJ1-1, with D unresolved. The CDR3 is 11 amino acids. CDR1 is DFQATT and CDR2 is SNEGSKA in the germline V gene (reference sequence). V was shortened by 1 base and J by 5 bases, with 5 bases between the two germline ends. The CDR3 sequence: CSARGVTEAFF. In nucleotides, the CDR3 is TGCAGTGCTAGAGGGGTGACTGAAGCTTTCTTT.

The CDR3 region is CASSPEMWAVNTGELFF. CDR3 sequence (DNA): TGTGCCAGCAGCCCGGAAATGTGGGCGGTGAACACCGGGGAGCTGTTTTTT. The chain couples TRBV5-4 to TRBJ2-2; no firm D call. Per the germline V gene, CDR1 is SGHNT and CDR2 is YYREEE (reference sequence). Trimming took off 4 bases at V and 1 base at J, with 17 bases between the two ends. The CDR3 contains 17 residues.